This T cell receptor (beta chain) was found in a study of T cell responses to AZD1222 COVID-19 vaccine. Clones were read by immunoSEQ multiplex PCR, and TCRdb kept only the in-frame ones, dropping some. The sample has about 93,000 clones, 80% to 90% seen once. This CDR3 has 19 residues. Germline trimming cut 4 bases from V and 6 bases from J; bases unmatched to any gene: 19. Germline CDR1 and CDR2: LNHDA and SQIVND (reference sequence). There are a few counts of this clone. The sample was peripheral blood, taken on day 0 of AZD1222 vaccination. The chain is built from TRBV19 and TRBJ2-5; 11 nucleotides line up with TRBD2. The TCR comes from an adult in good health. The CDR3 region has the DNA TGTGCCAGTAGTAATCTGGGGGACTCCCTAGCGGGAGGTCTGCAGACCCAGTACTTC. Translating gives CASSNLGDSLAGGLQTQYF.